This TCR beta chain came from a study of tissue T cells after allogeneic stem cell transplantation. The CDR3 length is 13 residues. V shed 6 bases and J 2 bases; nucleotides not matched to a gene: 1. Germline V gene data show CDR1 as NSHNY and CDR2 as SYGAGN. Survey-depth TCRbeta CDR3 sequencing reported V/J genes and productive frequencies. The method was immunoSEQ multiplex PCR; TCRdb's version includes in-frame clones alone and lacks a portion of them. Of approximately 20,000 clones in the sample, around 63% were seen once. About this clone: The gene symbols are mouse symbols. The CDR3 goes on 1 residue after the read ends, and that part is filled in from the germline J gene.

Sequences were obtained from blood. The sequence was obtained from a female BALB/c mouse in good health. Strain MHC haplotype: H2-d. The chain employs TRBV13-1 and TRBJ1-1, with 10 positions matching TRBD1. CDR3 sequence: CASKTGGNTEVFF. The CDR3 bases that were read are TGTGCCAGCAAGACAGGGGGCAACACAGAAGTCTTC.